This TCR beta chain appears in the sequencing data of a study of a mutant IDH1 vaccine in newly diagnosed glioma. Study background: Patients got radiotherapy, temozolomide, or both beforehand, and most got both.

Indicated time point: baseline, week 1 (first vaccination visit). The treatment was: pre-vaccination baseline after standard-of-care therapy. Diagnosis in the donors showed new WHO grade 3 or 4 astrocytomas that were IDH1-mutant and ATRX-lost. Assay: immunoSEQ multiplex PCR; the TCRdb copy retains only in-frame clones and omits some. In the table there are some 100,000 clones, roughly 85% of which are singletons. The TCR originated in a woman aged 50 to 60 with glioma. The material sequenced was PBMCs, taken from a glioma patient treated with radiotherapy, temozolomide or both.

The CDR3 is CASSIRAAGRQETQYF. The CDR3 DNA follows: TGTGCCAGTAGTATACGGGCGGCAGGGCGGCAAGAGACCCAGTACTTC. This chain uses TRBV19 with TRBJ2-5, with D tentatively TRBD1 (5 bases). The germline gives CDR1 LNHDA, CDR2 SQIVND (reference sequence). Trimming removed 2 bases at V and 2 bases at J, with 15 bases between. This CDR3 comprises 16 residues.